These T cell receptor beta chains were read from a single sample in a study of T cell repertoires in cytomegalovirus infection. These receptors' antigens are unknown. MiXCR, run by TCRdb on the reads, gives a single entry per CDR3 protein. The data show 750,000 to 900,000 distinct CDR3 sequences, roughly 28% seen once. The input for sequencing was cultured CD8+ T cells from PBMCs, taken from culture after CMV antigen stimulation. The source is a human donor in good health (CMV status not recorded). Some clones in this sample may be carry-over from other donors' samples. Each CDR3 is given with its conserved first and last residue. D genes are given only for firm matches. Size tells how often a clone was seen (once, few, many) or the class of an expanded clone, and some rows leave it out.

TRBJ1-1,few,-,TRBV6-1,CASNLSGYTEAFF,TGTGCCAGCAACCTCTCCGGTTACACTGAAGCTTTCTTT
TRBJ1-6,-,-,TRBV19,CASKQDIYSPLHF,TGTGCCAGTAAGCAGGATATATATTCACCCCTCCACTTT
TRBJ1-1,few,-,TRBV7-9,CASSSTGGVNTEAFF,TGTGCCAGCAGCTCTACAGGTGGGGTGAACACTGAAGCTTTCTTT
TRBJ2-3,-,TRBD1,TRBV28,CASSADRAHTDTQYF,TGTGCCAGCAGTGCGGACAGGGCACACACAGATACGCAGTATTTT
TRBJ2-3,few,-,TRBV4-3,CASSQDGDNIGTDTQYF,TGCGCCAGCAGCCAAGATGGGGACAATATAGGCACAGATACGCAGTATTTT
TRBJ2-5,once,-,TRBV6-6,CASRGTDRAQYF,TGTGCCAGCAGGGGGACTGATAGGGCCCAGTACTTC
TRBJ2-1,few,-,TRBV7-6,CASSLLQGGYNEQFF,TGTGCCAGCAGCTTACTACAGGGTGGGTACAATGAGCAGTTCTTC
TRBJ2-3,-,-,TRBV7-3,CAISLRVGGTDTQYF,TGTGCCATCAGCTTAAGGGTTGGGGGAACAGATACGCAGTATTTT
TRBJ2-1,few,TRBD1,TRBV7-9,CASSPQGRAGGVEQFF,TGTGCCAGCAGCCCCCAGGGTCGGGCAGGGGGCGTTGAGCAGTTCTTC
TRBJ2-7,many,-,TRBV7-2,CASSPPNYDEQYF,TGTGCCAGCAGCCCCCCGAACTATGACGAGCAGTACTTC
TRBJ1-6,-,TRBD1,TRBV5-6,CASSFGQGAFLTDSPLHF,TGTGCCAGCAGCTTTGGACAGGGGGCCTTCTTGACTGATTCACCCCTCCACTTT
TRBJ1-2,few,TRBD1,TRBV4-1,CASSLSPQGARDGYTF,TGCGCCAGCAGCCTTAGCCCACAGGGGGCGCGGGATGGCTACACCTTC
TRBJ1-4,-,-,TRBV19,CASSMSDGPAGEKLFF,TGTGCCAGTAGTATGTCGGACGGCCCGGCTGGTGAAAAACTGTTTTTT
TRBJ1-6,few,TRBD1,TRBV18,CASSSLRGHRGSYNSPLHF,TGTGCCAGCTCATCACTCAGGGGACACAGGGGGTCCTATAATTCACCCCTCCACTTT